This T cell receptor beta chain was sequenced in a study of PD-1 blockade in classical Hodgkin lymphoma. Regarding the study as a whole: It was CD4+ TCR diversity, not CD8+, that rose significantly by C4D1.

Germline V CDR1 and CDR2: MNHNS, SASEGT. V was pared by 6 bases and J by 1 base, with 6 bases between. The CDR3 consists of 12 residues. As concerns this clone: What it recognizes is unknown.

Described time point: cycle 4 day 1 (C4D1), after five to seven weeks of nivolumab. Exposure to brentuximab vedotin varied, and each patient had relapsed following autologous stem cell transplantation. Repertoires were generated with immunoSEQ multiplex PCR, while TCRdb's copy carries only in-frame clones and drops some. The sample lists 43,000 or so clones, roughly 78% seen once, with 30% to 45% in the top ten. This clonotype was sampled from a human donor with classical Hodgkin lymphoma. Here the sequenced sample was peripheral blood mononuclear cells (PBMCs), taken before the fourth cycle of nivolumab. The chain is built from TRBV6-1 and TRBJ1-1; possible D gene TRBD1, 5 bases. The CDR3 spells CASRTANTEAFF. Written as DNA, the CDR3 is TGTGCCAGCAGGACAGCGAACACTGAAGCTTTCTTT.